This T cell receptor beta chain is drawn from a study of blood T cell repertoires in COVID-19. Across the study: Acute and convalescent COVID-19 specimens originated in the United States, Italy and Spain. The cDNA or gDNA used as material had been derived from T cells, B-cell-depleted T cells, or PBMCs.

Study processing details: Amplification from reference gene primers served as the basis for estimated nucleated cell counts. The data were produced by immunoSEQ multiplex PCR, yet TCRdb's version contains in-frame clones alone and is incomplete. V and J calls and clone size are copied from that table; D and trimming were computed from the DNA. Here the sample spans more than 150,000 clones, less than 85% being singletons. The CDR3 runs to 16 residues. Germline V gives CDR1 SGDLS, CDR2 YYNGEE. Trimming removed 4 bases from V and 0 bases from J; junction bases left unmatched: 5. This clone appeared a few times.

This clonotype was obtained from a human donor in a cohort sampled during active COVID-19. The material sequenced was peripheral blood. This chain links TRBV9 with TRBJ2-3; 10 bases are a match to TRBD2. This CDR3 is CASSSTSGASTDTQYF. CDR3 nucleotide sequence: TGTGCCAGCAGCTCCACTAGCGGGGCGAGCACAGATACGCAGTATTTT.